This TCR beta chain was documented in a study of CD8+ T cells in alopecia areata. CDR1 and CDR2 (germline): PRHDT, FYEKMQ (reference sequence). CDR3 length: 14 residues. The V end was cut by 5 bases, the J end by 1 base, with 12 bases between. Extracted RNA was reverse transcribed, and the resulting cDNA served as sequencing template. The repertoire was sequenced with immunoSEQ multiplex PCR; TCRdb's copy has only in-frame clones and lacks some. The top ten hold roughly an eighth of the sample, which has 150,000 or so clones, roughly 70% seen once. This clone was seen only a few times. This chain uses TRBV13 with TRBJ2-7, with D possibly TRBD2 on 6 matching bases. Sequenced here: CD8+ T cells sorted from blood, sampled at week 0. The TCR comes from a human donor with alopecia areata. The CDR3 DNA reads TGTGCCAGCAGCGACGGAGGGAGGTCCTACGAGCAGTACTTC. This gives the protein CASSDGGRSYEQYF.